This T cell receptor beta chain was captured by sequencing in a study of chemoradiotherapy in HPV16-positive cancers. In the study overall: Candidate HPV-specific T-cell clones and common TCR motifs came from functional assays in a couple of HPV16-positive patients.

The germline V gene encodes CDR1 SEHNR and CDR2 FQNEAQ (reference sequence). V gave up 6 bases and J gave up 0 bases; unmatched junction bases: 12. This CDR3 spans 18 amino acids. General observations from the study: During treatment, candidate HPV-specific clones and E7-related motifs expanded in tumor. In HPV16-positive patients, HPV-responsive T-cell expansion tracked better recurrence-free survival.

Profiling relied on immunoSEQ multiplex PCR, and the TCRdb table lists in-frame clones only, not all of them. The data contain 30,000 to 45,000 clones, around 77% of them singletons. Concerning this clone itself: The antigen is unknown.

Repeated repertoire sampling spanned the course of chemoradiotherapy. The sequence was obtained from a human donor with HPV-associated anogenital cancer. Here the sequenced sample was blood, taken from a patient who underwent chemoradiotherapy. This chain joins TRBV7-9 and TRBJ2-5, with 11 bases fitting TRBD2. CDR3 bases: TGTGCCAGCAGTCCTCCCCTGCGACTAGCGGGGAACCAAGAGACCCAGTACTTC. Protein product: CASSPPLRLAGNQETQYF.